This entry concerns a single TCR beta chain. Its antigen is undetermined. None of the patients had undergone any treatment ahead of thyroid surgery. TCRdb re-processed the PCR reads through MiXCR. The repertoire holds tens of thousands of clones, with 15% to 20% as singletons. The entry originates in a study of metastatic and nonmetastatic thyroid tumors. V lost 1 base and J lost 2; bases outside the gene matches: 2. Germline assignment: CDR1 KGHSH and CDR2 LQKENI. The length of the CDR3 is 15 residues. Overall study results and limits: A significant increase in TCR beta diversity was reportedly seen in malignant thyroid tumors relative to benign nodules, in blood and tumor.

The chain carries TRBV18 and TRBJ2-3; 8 positions match TRBD2. The TCR sequence derives from a female donor with papillary thyroid cancer or a benign thyroid nodule (not recorded which). Some clones in this sample may be carry-over from other donors' samples. The source material was blood. The CDR3 loop is CASSPRRGDTDTQYF. The CDR3, as DNA: TGTGCCAGCTCACCACGGCGGGGGGACACAGATACGCAGTATTTT.